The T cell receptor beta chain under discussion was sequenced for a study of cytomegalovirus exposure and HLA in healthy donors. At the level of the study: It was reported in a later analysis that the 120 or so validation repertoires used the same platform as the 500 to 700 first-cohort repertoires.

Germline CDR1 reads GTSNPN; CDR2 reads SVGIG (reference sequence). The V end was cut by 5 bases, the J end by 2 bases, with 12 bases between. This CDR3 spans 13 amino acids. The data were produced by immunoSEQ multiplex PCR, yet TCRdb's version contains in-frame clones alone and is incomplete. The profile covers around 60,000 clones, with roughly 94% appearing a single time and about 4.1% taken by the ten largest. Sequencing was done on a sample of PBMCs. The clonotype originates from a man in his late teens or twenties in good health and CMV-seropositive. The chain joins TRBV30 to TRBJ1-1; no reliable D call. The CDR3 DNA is TGTGCCTGGGCACGGGGTGGAAACACTGAAGCTTTCTTT. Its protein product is CAWARGGNTEAFF.